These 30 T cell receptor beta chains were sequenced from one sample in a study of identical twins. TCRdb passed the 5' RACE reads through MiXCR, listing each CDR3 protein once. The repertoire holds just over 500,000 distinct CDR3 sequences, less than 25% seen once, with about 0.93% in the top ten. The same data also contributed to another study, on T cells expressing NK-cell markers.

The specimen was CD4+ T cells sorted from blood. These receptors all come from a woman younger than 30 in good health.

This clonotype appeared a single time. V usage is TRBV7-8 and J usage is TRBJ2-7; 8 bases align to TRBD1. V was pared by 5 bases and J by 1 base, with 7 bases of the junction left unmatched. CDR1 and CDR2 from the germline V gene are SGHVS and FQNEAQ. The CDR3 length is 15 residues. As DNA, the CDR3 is TGTGCCAGCAGCCCAGTGACAGGGGTTTCCTACGAGCAGTACTTC. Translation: CASSPVTGVSYEQYF.

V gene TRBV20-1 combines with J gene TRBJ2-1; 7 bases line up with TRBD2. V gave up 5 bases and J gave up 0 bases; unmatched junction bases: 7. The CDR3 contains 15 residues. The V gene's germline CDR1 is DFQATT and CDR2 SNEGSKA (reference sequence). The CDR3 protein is CSAAGAPGSYNEQFF. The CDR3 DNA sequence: TGCAGTGCTGCGGGAGCGCCCGGCTCCTACAATGAGCAGTTCTTC.

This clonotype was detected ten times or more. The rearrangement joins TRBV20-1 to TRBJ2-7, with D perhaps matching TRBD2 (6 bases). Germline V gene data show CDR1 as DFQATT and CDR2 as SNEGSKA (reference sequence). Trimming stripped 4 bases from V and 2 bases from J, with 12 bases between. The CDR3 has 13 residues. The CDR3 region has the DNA TGCAGTGCTATAGCGGAGGGCACCTACGAGCAGTACTTC. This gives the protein CSAIAEGTYEQYF.

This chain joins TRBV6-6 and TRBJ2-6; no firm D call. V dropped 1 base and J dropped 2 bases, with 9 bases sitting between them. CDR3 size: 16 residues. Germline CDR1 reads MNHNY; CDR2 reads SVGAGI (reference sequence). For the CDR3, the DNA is TGTGCCAGCAGTTACTATGTGGGGACTGGGGCCAACGTCCTGACTTTC. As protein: CASSYYVGTGANVLTF.

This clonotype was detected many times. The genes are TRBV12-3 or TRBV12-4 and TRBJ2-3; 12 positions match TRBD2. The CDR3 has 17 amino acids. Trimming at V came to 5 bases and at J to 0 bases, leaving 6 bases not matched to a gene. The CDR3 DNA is TGTGCCAGCAGTCAGGGACTAGCGGGTCCTAGCACAGATACGCAGTATTTT. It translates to CASSQGLAGPSTDTQYF.

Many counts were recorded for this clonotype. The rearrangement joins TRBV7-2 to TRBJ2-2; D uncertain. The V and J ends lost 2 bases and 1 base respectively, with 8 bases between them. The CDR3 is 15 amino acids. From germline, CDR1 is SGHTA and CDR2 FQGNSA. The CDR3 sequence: CASSLRFKNTGELFF. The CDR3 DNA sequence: TGTGCCAGCAGCTTACGCTTTAAGAACACCGGGGAGCTGTTTTTT.

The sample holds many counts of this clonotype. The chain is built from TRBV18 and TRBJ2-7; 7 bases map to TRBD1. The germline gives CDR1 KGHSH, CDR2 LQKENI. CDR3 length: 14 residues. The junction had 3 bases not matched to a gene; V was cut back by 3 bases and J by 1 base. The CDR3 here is CASSPRDRSYEQYF. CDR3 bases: TGTGCCAGCTCACCCCGGGACAGATCCTACGAGCAGTACTTC.

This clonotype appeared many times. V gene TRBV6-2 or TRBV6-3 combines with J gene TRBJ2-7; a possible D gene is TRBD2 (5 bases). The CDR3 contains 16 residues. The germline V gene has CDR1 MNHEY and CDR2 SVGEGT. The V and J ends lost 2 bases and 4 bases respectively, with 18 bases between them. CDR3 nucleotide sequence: TGTGCCAGCAGTTACCCAGGAATGGCGCGGAGGTACGAGCAGTACTTC. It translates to CASSYPGMARRYEQYF.

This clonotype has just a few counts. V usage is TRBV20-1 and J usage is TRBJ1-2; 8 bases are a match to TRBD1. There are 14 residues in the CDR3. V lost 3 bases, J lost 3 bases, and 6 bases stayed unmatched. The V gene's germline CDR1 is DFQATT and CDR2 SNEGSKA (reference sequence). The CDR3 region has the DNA TGCAGTGCTAGCCCCCGGACAGGGCACTATGGCTACACCTTC. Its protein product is CSASPRTGHYGYTF.

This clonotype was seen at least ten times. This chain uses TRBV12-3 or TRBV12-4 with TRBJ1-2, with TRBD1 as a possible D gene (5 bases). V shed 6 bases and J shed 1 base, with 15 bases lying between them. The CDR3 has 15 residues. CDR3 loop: CASRKRDGYNYGYTF. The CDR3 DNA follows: TGTGCCAGCAGGAAACGGGACGGGTATAACTATGGCTACACCTTC.

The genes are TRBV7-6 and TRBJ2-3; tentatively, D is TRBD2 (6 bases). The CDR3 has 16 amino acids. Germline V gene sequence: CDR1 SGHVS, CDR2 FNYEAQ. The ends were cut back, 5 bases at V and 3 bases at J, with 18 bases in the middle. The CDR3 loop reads CASSHAATRRTDTQYF. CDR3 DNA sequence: TGTGCCAGCAGCCATGCCGCGACTAGGCGGACAGATACGCAGTATTTT.

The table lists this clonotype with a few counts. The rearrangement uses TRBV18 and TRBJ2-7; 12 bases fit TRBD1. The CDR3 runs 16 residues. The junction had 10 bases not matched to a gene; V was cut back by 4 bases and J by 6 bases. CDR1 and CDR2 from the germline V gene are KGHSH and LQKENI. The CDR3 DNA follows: TGTGCCAGCTCACGACCCGGGACAGGGGGCCTTGGCGAGCAGTACTTC. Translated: CASSRPGTGGLGEQYF.

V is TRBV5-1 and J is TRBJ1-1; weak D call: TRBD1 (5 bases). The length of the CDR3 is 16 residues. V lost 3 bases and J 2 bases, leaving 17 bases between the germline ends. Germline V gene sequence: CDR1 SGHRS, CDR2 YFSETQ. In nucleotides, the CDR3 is TGCGCCAGCAGCTGGGGGGGACCAGGGTCCAACACTGAAGCTTTCTTT. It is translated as CASSWGGPGSNTEAFF. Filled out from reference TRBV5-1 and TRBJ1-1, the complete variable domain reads KAGVTQTPRYLIKTRGQQVTLSCSPISGHRSVSWYQQTPGQGLQFLFEYFSETQRNKGNFPGRFSGRQFSNSRSEMNVSTLELGDSALYLCASSWGGPGSNTEAFFGQGTRLTVV.

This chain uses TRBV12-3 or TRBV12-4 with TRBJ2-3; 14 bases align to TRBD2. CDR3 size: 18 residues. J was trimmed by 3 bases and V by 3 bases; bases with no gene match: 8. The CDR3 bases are TGTGCCAGCAGTTTTGCGGGACTAGCGGGAGTTGGGACAGATACGCAGTATTTT. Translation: CASSFAGLAGVGTDTQYF.

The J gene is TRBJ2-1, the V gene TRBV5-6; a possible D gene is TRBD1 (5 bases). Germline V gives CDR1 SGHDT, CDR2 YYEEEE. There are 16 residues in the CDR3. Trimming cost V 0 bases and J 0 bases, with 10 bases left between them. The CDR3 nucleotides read TGTGCCAGCAGCTTGGTAGGGGCCGGCTCCTACAATGAGCAGTTCTTC. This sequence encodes CASSLVGAGSYNEQFF.

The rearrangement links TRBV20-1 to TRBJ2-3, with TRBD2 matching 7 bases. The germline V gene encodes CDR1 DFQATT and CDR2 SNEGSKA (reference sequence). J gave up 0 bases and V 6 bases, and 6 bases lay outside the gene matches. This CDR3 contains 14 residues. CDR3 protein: CSAGGRTSTDTQYF. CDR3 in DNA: TGCAGTGCAGGCGGGAGAACTAGCACAGATACGCAGTATTTT.

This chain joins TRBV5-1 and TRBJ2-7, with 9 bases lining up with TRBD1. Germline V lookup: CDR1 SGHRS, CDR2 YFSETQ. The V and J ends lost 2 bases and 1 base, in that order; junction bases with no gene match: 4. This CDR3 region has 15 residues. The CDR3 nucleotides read TGCGCCAGCAGCTTCGCGACAGGGGGGTCCTACGAGCAGTACTTC. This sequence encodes CASSFATGGSYEQYF. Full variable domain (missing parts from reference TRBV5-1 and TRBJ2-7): KAGVTQTPRYLIKTRGQQVTLSCSPISGHRSVSWYQQTPGQGLQFLFEYFSETQRNKGNFPGRFSGRQFSNSRSEMNVSTLELGDSALYLCASSFATGGSYEQYFGPGTRLTVT.

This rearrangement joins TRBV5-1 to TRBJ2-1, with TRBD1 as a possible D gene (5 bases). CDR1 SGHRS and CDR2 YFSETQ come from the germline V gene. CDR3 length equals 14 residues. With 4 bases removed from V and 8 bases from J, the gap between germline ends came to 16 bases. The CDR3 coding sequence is TGCGCCAGCAGCCTGGGTCCCCAGGGCGATGAGCAGTTCTTC. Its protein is CASSLGPQGDEQFF.

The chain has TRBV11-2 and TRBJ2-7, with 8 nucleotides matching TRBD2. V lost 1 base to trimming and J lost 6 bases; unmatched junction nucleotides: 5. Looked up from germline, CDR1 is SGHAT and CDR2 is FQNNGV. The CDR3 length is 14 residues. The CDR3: CASSLGAGVGEQYF. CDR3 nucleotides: TGTGCCAGCAGCTTAGGAGCGGGAGTAGGCGAGCAGTACTTC. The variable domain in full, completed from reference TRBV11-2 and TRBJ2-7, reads EAGVAQSPRYKIIEKRQSVAFWCNPISGHATLYWYQQILGQGPKLLIQFQNNGVVDDSQLPKDRFSAERLKGVDSTLKIQPAKLEDSAVYLCASSLGAGVGEQYFGPGTRLTVT.

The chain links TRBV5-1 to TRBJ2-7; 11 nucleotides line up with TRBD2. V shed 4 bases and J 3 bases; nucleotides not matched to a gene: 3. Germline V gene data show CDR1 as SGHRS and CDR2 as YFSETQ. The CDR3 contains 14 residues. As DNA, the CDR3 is TGCGCCAGCAGCCGTAGCGGGGGGGACTACGAGCAGTACTTC. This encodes CASSRSGGDYEQYF.

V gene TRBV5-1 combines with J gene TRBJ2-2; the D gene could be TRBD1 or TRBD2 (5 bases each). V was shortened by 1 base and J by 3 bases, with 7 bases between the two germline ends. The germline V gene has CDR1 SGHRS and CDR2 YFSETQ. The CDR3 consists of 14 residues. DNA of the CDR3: TGCGCCAGCAGCTTGCGAGGGGACACCGGGGAGCTGTTTTTT. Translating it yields CASSLRGDTGELFF.

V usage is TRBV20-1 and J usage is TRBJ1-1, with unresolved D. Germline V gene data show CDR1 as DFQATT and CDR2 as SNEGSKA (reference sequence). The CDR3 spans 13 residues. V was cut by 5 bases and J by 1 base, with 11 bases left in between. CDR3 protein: CSARSPGNTEAFF. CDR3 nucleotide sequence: TGCAGTGCTCGAAGTCCAGGGAACACTGAAGCTTTCTTT.

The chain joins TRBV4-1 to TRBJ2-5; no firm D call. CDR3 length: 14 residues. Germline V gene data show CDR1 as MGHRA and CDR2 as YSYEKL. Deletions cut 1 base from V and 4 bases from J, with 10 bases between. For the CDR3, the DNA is TGCGCCAGCAGCCAAGTCCATGTAGGAGAGACCCAGTACTTC. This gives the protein CASSQVHVGETQYF.

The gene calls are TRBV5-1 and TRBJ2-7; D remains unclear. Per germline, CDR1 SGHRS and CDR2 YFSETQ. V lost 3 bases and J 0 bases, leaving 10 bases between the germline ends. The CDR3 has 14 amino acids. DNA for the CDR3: TGCGCCAGCAGCTCGGACGGGCGCTCCTACGAGCAGTACTTC. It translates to CASSSDGRSYEQYF.

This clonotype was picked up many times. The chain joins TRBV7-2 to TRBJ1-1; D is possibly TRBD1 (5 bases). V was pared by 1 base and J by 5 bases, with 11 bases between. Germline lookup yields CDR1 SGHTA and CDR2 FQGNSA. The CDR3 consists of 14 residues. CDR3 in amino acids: CASSLVQGLTEAFF. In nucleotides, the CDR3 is TGTGCCAGCAGCTTAGTTCAGGGATTGACTGAAGCTTTCTTT.

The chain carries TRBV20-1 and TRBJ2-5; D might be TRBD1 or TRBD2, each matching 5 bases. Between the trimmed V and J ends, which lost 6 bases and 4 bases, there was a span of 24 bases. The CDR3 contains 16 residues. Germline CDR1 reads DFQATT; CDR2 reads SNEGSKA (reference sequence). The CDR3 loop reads CSATSPGAETVETQYF. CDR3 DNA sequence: TGCAGTGCGACCTCTCCCGGGGCTGAGACTGTAGAGACCCAGTACTTC.

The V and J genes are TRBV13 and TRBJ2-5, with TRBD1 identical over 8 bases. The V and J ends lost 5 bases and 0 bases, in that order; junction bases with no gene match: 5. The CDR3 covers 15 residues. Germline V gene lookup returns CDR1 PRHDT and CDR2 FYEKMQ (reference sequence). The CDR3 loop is CASSPRGQDQETQYF. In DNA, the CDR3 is TGTGCCAGCAGCCCGAGGGGACAGGACCAAGAGACCCAGTACTTC.

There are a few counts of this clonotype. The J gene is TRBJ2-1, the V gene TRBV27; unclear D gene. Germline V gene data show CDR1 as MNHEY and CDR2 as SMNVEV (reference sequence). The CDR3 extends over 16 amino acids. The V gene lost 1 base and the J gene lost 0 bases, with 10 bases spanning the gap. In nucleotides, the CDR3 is TGTGCCAGCAGTTTATTGGCTCTTCACTCCTACAATGAGCAGTTCTTC. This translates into CASSLLALHSYNEQFF.

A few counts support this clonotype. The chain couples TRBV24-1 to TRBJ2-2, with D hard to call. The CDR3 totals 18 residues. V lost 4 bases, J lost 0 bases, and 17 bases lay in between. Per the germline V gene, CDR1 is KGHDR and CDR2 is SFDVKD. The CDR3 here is CATSDHPGAAANTGELFF. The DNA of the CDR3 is TGTGCCACCAGTGACCATCCCGGTGCAGCCGCGAACACCGGGGAGCTGTTTTTT.

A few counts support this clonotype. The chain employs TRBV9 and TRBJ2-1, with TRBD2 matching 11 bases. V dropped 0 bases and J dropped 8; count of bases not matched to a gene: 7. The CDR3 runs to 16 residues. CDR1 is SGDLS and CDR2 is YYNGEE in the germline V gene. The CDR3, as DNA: TGTGCCAGCAGCGTAGGGGTAGCGGGGGGGCCCCATGAGCAGTTCTTC. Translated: CASSVGVAGGPHEQFF.